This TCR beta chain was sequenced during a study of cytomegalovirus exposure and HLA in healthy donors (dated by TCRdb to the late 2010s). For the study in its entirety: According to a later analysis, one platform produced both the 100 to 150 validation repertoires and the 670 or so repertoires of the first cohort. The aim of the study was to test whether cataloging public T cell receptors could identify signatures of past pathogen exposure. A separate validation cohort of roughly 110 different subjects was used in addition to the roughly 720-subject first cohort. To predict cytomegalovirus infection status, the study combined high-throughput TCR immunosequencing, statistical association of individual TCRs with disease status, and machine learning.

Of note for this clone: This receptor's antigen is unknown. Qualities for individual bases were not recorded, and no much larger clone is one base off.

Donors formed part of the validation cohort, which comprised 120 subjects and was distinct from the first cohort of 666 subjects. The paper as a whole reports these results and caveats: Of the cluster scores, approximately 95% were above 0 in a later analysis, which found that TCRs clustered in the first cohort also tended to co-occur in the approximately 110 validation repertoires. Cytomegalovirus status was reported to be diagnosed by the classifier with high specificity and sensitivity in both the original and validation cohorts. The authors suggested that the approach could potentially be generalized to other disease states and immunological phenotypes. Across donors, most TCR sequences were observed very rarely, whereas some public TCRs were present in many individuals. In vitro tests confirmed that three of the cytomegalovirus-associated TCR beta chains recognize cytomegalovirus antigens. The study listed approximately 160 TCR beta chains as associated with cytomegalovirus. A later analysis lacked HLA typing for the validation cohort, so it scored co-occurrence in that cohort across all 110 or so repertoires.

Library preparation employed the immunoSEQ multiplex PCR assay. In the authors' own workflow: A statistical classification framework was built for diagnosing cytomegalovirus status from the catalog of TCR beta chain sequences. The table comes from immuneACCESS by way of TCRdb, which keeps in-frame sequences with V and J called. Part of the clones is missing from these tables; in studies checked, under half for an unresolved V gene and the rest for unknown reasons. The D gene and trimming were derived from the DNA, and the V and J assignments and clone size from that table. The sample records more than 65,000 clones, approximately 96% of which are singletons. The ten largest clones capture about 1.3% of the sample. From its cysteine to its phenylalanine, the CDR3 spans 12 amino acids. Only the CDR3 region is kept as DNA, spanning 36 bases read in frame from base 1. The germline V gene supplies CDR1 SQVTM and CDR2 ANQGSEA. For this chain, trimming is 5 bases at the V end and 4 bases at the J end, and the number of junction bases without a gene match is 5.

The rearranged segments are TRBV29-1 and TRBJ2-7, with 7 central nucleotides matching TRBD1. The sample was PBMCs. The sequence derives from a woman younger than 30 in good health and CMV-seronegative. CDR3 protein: CSVSDRPYEQYF. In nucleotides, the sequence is TGCAGCGTTTCGGACAGGCCTTACGAGCAGTACTTC.